The 18 T cell receptor beta chains below come from one sample, sequenced in a study of graft-versus-host responses after intestinal transplantation. TCRdb's copy holds only in-frame clones and misses some; the assay was immunoSEQ multiplex PCR. The sample includes around 67,000 clones, about 90% of them seen just once. These receptors have no known antigen. The sample here was unstimulated CD8+ T cells sorted from spleen or lymph node cells, taken before transplant. The receptors here all came from a human donor who was the organ donor for an intestinal transplant.

The chain uses TRBV2 and TRBJ1-1, with TRBD1 identical over 8 bases. With V trimmed by 8 bases and J by 1 base, 15 bases remained unmatched. CDR3 length: 17 residues. CDR1 and CDR2 (germline): SNHLY, FYNNEI. The DNA of the CDR3 is TGTGCCAGCGGAACCACGGACAGGGCATATAAGAACACTGAAGCTTTCTTT. It is translated as CASGTTDRAYKNTEAFF. Complete variable domain (other parts from reference TRBV2 and TRBJ1-1): EPEVTQTPSHQVTQMGQEVILRCVPISNHLYFYWYRQILGQKVEFLVSFYNNEISEKSEIFDDQFSVERPDGSNFTLKIRSTKLEDSAMYFCASGTTDRAYKNTEAFFGQGTRLTVV.

This chain links TRBV13 with TRBJ1-5; possibly TRBD1 for D (6 bases). Trimming removed 5 bases from V and 2 bases from J, with 10 bases in between. Germline lookup yields CDR1 PRHDT and CDR2 FYEKMQ (reference sequence). The CDR3 is 14 amino acids. CDR3 coding DNA: TGTGCCAGCAGCCGTACAGGGCGCAATCAGCCCCAGCATTTT. Protein product: CASSRTGRNQPQHF.

J is TRBJ2-1 and V is TRBV2, with TRBD1 identical over 7 bases. Looked up from germline, CDR1 is SNHLY and CDR2 is FYNNEI. This CDR3 contains 16 residues. Germline trimming cut 1 base from V and 8 bases from J; bases unmatched to any gene: 11. CDR3 loop: CASSEGYGAGGDEQFF. The CDR3 DNA follows: TGTGCCAGCAGTGAAGGGTACGGGGCAGGGGGAGATGAGCAGTTCTTC.

This sequence joins TRBV2 and TRBJ2-1; TRBD1 agrees at 9 bases. J lost 6 bases, V lost 5 bases, and 5 bases had no gene match. Germline CDR1 is SNHLY and CDR2 is FYNNEI. This CDR3 contains 14 residues. CDR3 in amino acids: CASSSGQGSNEQFF. The CDR3 DNA reads TGTGCCAGCAGTTCCGGACAGGGGAGCAATGAGCAGTTCTTC.

The gene calls are TRBV27 and TRBJ2-5; D might be TRBD1 (5 bases). The ends were cut back, 4 bases at V and 0 bases at J, with 15 bases in the middle. Germline CDR1 reads MNHEY; CDR2 reads SMNVEV (reference sequence). The CDR3 is 16 residues long. CDR3 sequence: CASSSGQGSYQETQYF. The CDR3 nucleotides read TGTGCCAGCAGTTCAGGCCAGGGTTCTTACCAAGAGACCCAGTACTTC.

This clone has only one observation. The chain combines TRBV6-1 with TRBJ2-7; 7 nucleotides agree with TRBD2. The CDR3 extends over 11 amino acids. Per the germline V gene, CDR1 is MNHNS and CDR2 is SASEGT. V lost 8 bases, J lost 5 bases, and 3 bases stayed unmatched. DNA for the CDR3: TGTGCCAGCCGGGCGGGAGACGAGCAGTACGTC. It encodes CASRAGDEQYV.

This sequence joins TRBV5-6 and TRBJ2-2; D perhaps matches TRBD2 (5 bases). The germline CDR1 and CDR2 sequences are SGHDT and YYEEEE. The CDR3 is 14 residues long. The V end lost 2 bases, the J end lost 5 bases, and 10 bases lay between the germline ends. CDR3 bases: TGTGCCAGCAGCTTCGGGGTCTGGACCGGGGAGCTGTTTTTT. The encoded protein is CASSFGVWTGELFF.

The J gene is TRBJ1-1, the V gene TRBV15; 9 nucleotides line up with TRBD1. Germline loops: CDR1 LNHNV, CDR2 YYDKDF (reference sequence). The junction had 6 bases not matched to a gene; V was cut back by 5 bases and J by 2 bases. The CDR3 loop spans 15 amino acids. CDR3 in amino acids: CATSGEGQGNTEAFF. CDR3 sequence (DNA): TGTGCCACCAGCGGTGAGGGACAGGGAAACACTGAAGCTTTCTTT.

CDR3 amino acids: CATSRDHLDRAYEQYV. CDR3 nucleotides: TGTGCCACCAGCAGAGATCATCTGGACAGGGCCTACGAGCAGTACGTC. The rearrangement joins TRBV15 to TRBJ2-7, with 8 nucleotides matching TRBD1. The CDR3 contains 16 residues. Germline lookup yields CDR1 LNHNV and CDR2 YYDKDF (reference sequence). J was trimmed by 2 bases and V by 0 bases; bases with no gene match: 6.

The chain has TRBV4-1 and TRBJ1-5; D remains unclear. The V end lost 1 base, the J end lost 4 bases, and 8 bases lay between the germline ends. Germline V gene lookup returns CDR1 MGHRA and CDR2 YSYEKL. This CDR3 spans 14 amino acids. For the CDR3, the DNA is TGCGCCAGCAGCCAAGTGAGGCCGAATCAGCCCCAGCATTTT. This encodes CASSQVRPNQPQHF.

This chain links TRBV9 with TRBJ1-5; 10 bases map to TRBD1. The germline CDR1 and CDR2 sequences are SGDLS and YYNGEE. V lost 0 bases, J lost 6 bases, and 0 bases stayed unmatched. The CDR3 is 14 amino acids. In DNA, the CDR3 is TGTGCCAGCAGCGTAGGGACAGGGGGTCAGCCCCAGCATTTT. As protein: CASSVGTGGQPQHF.

V and J are TRBV4-1 and TRBJ2-2, with D tentatively TRBD1 (6 bases). Looked up from germline, CDR1 is MGHRA and CDR2 is YSYEKL. This CDR3 contains 15 residues. The ends were cut back, 5 bases at V and 5 bases at J, with 15 bases in the middle. CDR3 nucleotide sequence: TGCGCCAGCAGCTTACAGGGTACGGGGACCGGGGAGCTGTTTTTT. Protein sequence: CASSLQGTGTGELFF.

The CDR3 protein is CASSLPGLAGASRTQYF. As DNA, the CDR3 is TGTGCCAGCAGCTTGCCCGGACTAGCGGGGGCCTCGAGGACCCAGTACTTC. The chain couples TRBV5-6 to TRBJ2-5, with 13 bases identical to TRBD2. The CDR3 loop spans 17 amino acids. V lost 1 base to trimming and J lost 7 bases; unmatched junction nucleotides: 10. CDR1 and CDR2 from the germline V gene are SGHDT and YYEEEE.

This sequence joins TRBV2 and TRBJ1-1; 8 bases match TRBD1. After removal of 3 bases from V and 5 bases from J, the junction contained 8 bases not matched to a gene. Germline V CDR1 and CDR2: SNHLY, FYNNEI. CDR3 length: 15 residues. The CDR3 nucleotides are TGTGCCAGCAGTGATTATGCGACAGGGGTAACTGAAGCTTTCTTT. It codes for CASSDYATGVTEAFF. The full variable domain, in which reference TRBV2 and TRBJ1-1 provide the parts outside the CDR3, is EPEVTQTPSHQVTQMGQEVILRCVPISNHLYFYWYRQILGQKVEFLVSFYNNEISEKSEIFDDQFSVERPDGSNFTLKIRSTKLEDSAMYFCASSDYATGVTEAFFGQGTRLTVV.

The chain is built from TRBV28 and TRBJ2-7; 12 positions match TRBD1. Germline CDR1 and CDR2: MDHEN and SYDVKM. J lost 5 bases, V lost 6 bases, and 14 bases had no gene match. This CDR3 is built from 17 residues. CDR3 nucleotides: TGTGCCAGCAGGCGAACCGGGACAGGGGGCACTGAGAACGAGCAGTACGTC. It encodes CASRRTGTGGTENEQYV.

The chain combines TRBV28 with TRBJ2-1; TRBD1 matches at 7 bases. Germline values: CDR1 MDHEN, CDR2 SYDVKM. The CDR3 has 13 amino acids. The V gene end was trimmed by 5 bases and the J gene end by 7 bases; junction bases not matched to a gene: 5. For the CDR3, the DNA is TGTGCCAGCAGTCCTCAGGGGGAGAATGAGCAGTTCTTC. Translation gives CASSPQGENEQFF.

The chain uses TRBV5-8 and TRBJ2-1, with 15 bases aligning to TRBD2. Per the germline V gene, CDR1 is SGHTS and CDR2 is YDEGEE. There are 18 residues in the CDR3. V dropped 3 bases and J dropped 1; count of bases not matched to a gene: 5. The CDR3 sequence is CASSWGTSGGHSYNEQFF. For the CDR3, the DNA is TGTGCCAGCAGCTGGGGGACTAGCGGGGGGCATTCCTACAATGAGCAGTTCTTC.

The chain couples TRBV15 to TRBJ2-7, with D perhaps matching TRBD1 (6 bases). Germline values: CDR1 LNHNV, CDR2 YYDKDF (reference sequence). Trimming pared 0 bases from V and 3 bases from J, leaving 15 bases between. The CDR3 runs to 16 residues. The CDR3 sequence is CATSRDHPGAVYEQYV. CDR3 coding DNA: TGTGCCACCAGCAGAGATCACCCAGGGGCGGTCTACGAGCAGTACGTC.